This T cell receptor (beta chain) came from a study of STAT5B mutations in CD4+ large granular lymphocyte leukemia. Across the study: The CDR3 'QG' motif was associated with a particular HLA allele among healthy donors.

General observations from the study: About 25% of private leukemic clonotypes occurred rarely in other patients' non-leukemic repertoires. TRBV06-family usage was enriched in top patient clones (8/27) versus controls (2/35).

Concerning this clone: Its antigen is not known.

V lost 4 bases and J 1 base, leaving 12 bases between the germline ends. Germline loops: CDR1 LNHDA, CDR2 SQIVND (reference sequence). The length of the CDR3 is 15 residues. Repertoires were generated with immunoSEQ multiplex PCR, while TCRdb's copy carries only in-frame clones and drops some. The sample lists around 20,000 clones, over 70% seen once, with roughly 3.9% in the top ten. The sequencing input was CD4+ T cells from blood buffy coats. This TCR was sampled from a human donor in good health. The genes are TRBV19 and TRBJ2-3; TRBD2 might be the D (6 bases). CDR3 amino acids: CASSTRLGRTDTQYF. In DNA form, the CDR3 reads TGTGCCAGTAGTACCCGACTAGGACGCACAGATACGCAGTATTTT.